The 7 T cell receptor beta chains below were found in one sample sequenced in a study of blood T cell repertoires in COVID-19. Using immunoSEQ multiplex PCR, the repertoire was profiled, and TCRdb retains in-frame clones only, with some absent. The table includes some 240,000 clones, about four fifths detected once. Sequencing used peripheral blood. All receptors come from a woman aged 40 to 50 who had recovered from COVID-19.

The chain links TRBV5-8 to TRBJ1-5; TRBD1 agrees at 7 bases. Germline CDR1 SGHTS, CDR2 YDEGEE. This CDR3 has 13 residues. With 6 bases clipped from V and 6 bases from J, the junction kept 6 bases outside the gene matches. The CDR3 DNA sequence: TGTGCCAGCAAACGACAGGGCGGTCAGCCCCAGCATTTT. Translation gives CASKRQGGQPQHF.

The chain couples TRBV15 to TRBJ2-5, with 9 bases fitting TRBD1. The germline CDR1 and CDR2 sequences are LNHNV and YYDKDF (reference sequence). V was clipped by 0 bases and J by 5 bases; unmatched bases: 1. The CDR3 runs 14 residues. This CDR3 reads CATSRETGGETQYF. The CDR3 nucleotides read TGTGCCACCAGCAGAGAAACAGGGGGCGAGACCCAGTACTTC.

The chain has TRBV18 and TRBJ1-4, with 9 nucleotides matching TRBD1. V shed 5 bases, J shed 5 bases, and the junction held 6 bases outside the gene matches. Germline V gene lookup returns CDR1 KGHSH and CDR2 LQKENI. This CDR3 is built from 15 residues. The CDR3 DNA is TGTGCCAGCTCATCGACAGGGGGATTAAATGAAAAACTGTTTTTT. Protein sequence: CASSSTGGLNEKLFF.

The chain combines TRBV29-1 with TRBJ1-2, with 12 bases matching TRBD1. The length of the CDR3 is 17 residues. V trimming: 6 bases; J trimming: 5 bases; junction bases outside the gene matches: 16. Germline values: CDR1 SQVTM, CDR2 ANQGSEA. CDR3 amino acids: CSVYTRTGTGGEYGYTF. The CDR3 region has the DNA TGCAGCGTATACACCCGAACCGGGACAGGGGGCGAGTATGGCTACACCTTC.

The chain couples TRBV3-1 (or the pseudogene TRBV3-2) to TRBJ2-1, with 8 bases aligning to TRBD1. The CDR3 consists of 13 residues. J gave up 7 bases and V 4 bases, and 3 bases lay outside the gene matches. Germline CDR1 is LGHDT and CDR2 is YNNKEL (reference sequence). The CDR3 is CASSLRQGNEQFF. Here the CDR3 DNA reads TGTGCCAGCAGCCTTCGACAGGGGAATGAGCAGTTCTTC.

J is TRBJ2-2 and V is TRBV9; TRBD2 matches at 9 bases. The germline V gene encodes CDR1 SGDLS and CDR2 YYNGEE. The V gene end was trimmed by 0 bases and the J gene end by 6 bases; junction bases not matched to a gene: 3. The CDR3 extends over 15 amino acids. As DNA, the CDR3 is TGTGCCAGCAGCGTAGTATCTAGCGGGGCCGGGGAGCTGTTTTTT. Protein: CASSVVSSGAGELFF. The full variable domain, completed using reference TRBV9 and TRBJ2-2, is DSGVTQTPKHLITATGQRVTLRCSPRSGDLSVYWYQQSLDQGLQFLIQYYNGEERAKGNILERFSAQQFPDLHSELNLSSLELGDSALYFCASSVVSSGAGELFFGEGSRLTVL.

This sequence joins TRBV21-1 and TRBJ1-2; the table names TRBD1, a call not compared with the DNA. TRBV21-1 is marked as a pseudogene. The CDR3 has 15 amino acids. The CDR3 DNA sequence: TGTGCCAGCAGAACAGGGCTAGCAGACAACTATGGCTACACCTTC. It is translated as CASRTGLADNYGYTF.